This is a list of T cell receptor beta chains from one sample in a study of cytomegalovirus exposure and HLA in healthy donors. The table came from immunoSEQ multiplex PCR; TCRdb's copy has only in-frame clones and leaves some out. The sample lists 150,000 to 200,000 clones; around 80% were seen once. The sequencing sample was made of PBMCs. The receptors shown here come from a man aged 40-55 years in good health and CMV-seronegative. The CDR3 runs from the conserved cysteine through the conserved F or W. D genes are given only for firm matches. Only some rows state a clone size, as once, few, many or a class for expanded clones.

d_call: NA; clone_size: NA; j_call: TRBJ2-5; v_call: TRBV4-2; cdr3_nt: TGTGCCAGCAGCCAAGAGAGGACTTCTCAAGAGACCCAGTACTTC; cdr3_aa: CASSQERTSQETQYF
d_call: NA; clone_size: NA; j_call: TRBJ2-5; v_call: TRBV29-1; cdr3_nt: TGCAGCGTTGAGGCTAGGGGTGTGCTGGAGACCCAGTACTTC; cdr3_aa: CSVEARGVLETQYF
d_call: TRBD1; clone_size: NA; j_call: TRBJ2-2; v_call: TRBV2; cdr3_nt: TGTGCCAGCAGGGGACAGGGTGGGGAGCTGTTTTTT; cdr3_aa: CASRGQGGELFF
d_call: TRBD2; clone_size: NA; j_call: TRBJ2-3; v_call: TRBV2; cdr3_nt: TGTGCCAGCAGTGACCCAAACAGGCTAGCGGGAGCAGGGCATTCCACGGATACGCAGTATTTT; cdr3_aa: CASSDPNRLAGAGHSTDTQYF
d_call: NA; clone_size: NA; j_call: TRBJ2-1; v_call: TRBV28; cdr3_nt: TGTGCCAGCAGTTGGGTTGGCGGGGACTACAATGAGCAGTTCTTC; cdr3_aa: CASSWVGGDYNEQFF
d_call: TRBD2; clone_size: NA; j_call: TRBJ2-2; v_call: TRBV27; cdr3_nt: TGTGCCAGCACGGGACTAGCGGGAGAAGGGGAGCTGTTTTTT; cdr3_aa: CASTGLAGEGELFF
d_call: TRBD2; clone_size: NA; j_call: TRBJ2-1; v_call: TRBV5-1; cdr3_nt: TGCGCCAGCAGCTGGGGGACTAGCGACAATGAGCAGTTCTTC; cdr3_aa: CASSWGTSDNEQFF
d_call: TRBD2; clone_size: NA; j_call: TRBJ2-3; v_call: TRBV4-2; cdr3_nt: TGTGCCAGCAGCCAAGTACTAGCGGGAGGTATGGGCTCTAGCACAGATACGCAGTATTTT; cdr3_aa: CASSQVLAGGMGSSTDTQYF
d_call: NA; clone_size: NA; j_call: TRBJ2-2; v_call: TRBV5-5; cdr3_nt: TGTGCCAGCAGCTGGGGGTCGAAGGGGGCCGGGGAGCTGTTTTTT; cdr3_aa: CASSWGSKGAGELFF
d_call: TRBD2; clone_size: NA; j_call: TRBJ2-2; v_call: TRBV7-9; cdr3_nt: TGTGCCAGCAGCTTCCTAGCGGGAGGGTACACCGGGGAGCTGTTTTTT; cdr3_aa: CASSFLAGGYTGELFF
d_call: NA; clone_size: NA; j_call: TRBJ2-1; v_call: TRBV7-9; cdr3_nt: TGTGCCAGCAGCTTAAATGGGGGGTATGAGCAGTTCTTC; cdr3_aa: CASSLNGGYEQFF
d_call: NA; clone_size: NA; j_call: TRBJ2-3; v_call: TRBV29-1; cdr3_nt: TGCAGCGTTGAAACAGGGTTTACGCAGTATTTT; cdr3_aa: CSVETGFTQYF
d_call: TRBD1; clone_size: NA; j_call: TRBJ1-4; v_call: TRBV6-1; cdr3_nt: TGTGCCAGCAGTGGGCTGACAGGGGTGGGAGAAAAACTGTTTTTT; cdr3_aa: CASSGLTGVGEKLFF
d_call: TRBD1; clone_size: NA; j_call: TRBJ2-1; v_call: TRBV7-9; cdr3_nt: TGTGCCAGCAGCGACCGGGACAGGGGAAGGGATGAGCAGTTCTTC; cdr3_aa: CASSDRDRGRDEQFF
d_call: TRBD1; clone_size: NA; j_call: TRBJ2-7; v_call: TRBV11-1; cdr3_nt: TGTGCCAGCAGCTTAAGGGACAGCCCCTACGAGCAGTACTTC; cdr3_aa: CASSLRDSPYEQYF
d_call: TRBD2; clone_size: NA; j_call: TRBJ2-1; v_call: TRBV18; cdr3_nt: TGTGCCAGCTCACCGGGACTAGACAATGAGCAGTTCTTC; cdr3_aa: CASSPGLDNEQFF
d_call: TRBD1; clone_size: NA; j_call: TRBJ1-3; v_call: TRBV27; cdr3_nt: TGTGCCAGCAGTTCCCGGGGACAGGCGGGACCCTCTGGAAACACCATATATTTT; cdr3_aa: CASSSRGQAGPSGNTIYF
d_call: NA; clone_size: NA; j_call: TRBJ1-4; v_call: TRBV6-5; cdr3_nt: TGTGCCAGCAGATTAAATGAAAAACTGTTTTTT; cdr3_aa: CASRLNEKLFF
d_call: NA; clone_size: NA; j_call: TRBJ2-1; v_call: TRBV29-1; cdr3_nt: TGCAGCGTTGAAAGGAGGTCCTACAATGAGCAGTTCTTC; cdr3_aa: CSVERRSYNEQFF
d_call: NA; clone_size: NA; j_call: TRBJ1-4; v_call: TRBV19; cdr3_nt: TGTGCCAGTAGTAAAGGACATGATGAAAAACTGTTTTTT; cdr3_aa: CASSKGHDEKLFF
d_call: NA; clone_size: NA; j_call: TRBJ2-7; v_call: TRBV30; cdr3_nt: TGTGCCTGGAGTGTGTCGGGATTCGAGCAGTACTTC; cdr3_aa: CAWSVSGFEQYF
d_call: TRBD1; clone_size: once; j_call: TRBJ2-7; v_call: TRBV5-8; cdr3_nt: TGTGCCAGCAGCTTGGACAGGGGGTTCGGCTCCTACGAGCAGTACTTC; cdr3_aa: CASSLDRGFGSYEQYF
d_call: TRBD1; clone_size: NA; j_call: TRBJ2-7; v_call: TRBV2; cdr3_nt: TGTGCCAGCAGCCCGGACAGGGACACCTACGAGCAGTACTTC; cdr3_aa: CASSPDRDTYEQYF
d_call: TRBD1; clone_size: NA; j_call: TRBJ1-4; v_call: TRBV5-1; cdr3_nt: TGCGCCAGCAGCACGGGACAGGGGGCAGGGTCCGGTGAAAAACTGTTTTTT; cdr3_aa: CASSTGQGAGSGEKLFF
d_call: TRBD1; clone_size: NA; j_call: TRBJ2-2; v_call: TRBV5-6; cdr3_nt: TGTGCCAGCAGCTTTCTCACAGGGGCCAACACCGGGGAGCTGTTTTTT; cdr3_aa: CASSFLTGANTGELFF
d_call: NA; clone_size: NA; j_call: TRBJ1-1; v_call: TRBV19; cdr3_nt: TGTGCCAGTAGTTTGGCCATAGGAGGCACTGAAGCTTTCTTT; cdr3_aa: CASSLAIGGTEAFF
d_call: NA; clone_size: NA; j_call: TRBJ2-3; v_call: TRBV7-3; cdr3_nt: TGTGCCAGCAGCTTAATTTCGGGGATCACAGATACGCAGTATTTT; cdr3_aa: CASSLISGITDTQYF
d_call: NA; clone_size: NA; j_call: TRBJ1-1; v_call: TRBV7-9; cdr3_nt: TGTTCCAGCAGCTTTACGGACACTGAAGCTTTCTTT; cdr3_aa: CSSSFTDTEAFF
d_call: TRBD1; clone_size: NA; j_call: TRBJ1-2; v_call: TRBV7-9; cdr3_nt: TGTTCCAGCAGCACGGGACAGGGGACTGGCTACACCTTC; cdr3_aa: CSSSTGQGTGYTF
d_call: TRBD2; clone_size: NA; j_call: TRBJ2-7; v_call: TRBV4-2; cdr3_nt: TGTGCCAGCAGCCTCTCCGGGACTAGCTACGAGCAGTACTTC; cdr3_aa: CASSLSGTSYEQYF
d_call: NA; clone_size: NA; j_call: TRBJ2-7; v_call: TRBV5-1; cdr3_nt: TGCGCCAGCAGCTCAAACAGGGTTCGTGGCGAGCAGTACTTC; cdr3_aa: CASSSNRVRGEQYF
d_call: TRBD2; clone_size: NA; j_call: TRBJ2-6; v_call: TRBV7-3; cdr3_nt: TGTGCCAGCAGCCCAGAACTAGCGGGACCTGGGGCCAACGTCCTGACTTTC; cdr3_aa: CASSPELAGPGANVLTF
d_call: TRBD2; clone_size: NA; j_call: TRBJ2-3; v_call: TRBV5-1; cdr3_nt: TGCGCCAGCAGCTTGACGCTAGCGGGACTTAGCACAGATACGCAGTATTTT; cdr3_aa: CASSLTLAGLSTDTQYF
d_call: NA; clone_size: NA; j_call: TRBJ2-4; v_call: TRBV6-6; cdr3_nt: TGTGCCAGCAGTTACCCTGGCGGGTTGGGAAACATTCAGTACTTC; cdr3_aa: CASSYPGGLGNIQYF
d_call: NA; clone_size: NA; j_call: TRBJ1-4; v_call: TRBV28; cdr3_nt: TGTGCCAGCAGTTTAAGCGGAGTTAATGAAAAACTGTTTTTT; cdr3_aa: CASSLSGVNEKLFF
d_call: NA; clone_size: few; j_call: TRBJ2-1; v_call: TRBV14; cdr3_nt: TGTGCCAGCAGCCAAAGTCCCGGGGGACGGCAGTTCTTC; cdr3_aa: CASSQSPGGRQFF
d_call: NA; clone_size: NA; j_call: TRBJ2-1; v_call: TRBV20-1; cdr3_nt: TGCAGTGCTAGAGATCAGGGCGAGCAGTTCTTC; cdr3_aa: CSARDQGEQFF
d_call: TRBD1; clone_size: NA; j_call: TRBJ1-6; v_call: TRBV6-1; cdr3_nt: TGTGCCAGCATGGGACAGGATAATTCACCCCTCCACTTT; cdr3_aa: CASMGQDNSPLHF
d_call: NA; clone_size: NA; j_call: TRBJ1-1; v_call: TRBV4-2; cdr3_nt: TGTGCCAGCAGCCAAGAGGGGGGGCCGGGCGAAGCTTTCTTT; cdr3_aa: CASSQEGGPGEAFF
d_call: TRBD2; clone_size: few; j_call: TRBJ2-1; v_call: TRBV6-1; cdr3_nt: TGTGCCAGCAGTGAAGGTGTAATAGCGGGAGGGCGGTTCTTC; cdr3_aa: CASSEGVIAGGRFF
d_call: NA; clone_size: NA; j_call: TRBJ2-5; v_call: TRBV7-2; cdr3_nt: TGTGCCAGCAGCCGGGACTTTCAAGAGACCCAGTACTTC; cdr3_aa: CASSRDFQETQYF
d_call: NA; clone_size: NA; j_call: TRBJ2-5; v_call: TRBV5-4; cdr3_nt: TGTGCCAGCAGCTTTTTTGGGAGGGCCGGGGACAAGACCCAGTACTTC; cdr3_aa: CASSFFGRAGDKTQYF
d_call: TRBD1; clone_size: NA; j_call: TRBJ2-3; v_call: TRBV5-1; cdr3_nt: TGCGCCAGCAGCCCCGGACAGGGGGGCGCAGATACGCAGTATTTT; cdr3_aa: CASSPGQGGADTQYF
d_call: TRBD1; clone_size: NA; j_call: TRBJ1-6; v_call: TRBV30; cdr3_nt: TGTGCCTGGAGTCTCCGGGACAGAAATTCACCCCTCCACTTT; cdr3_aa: CAWSLRDRNSPLHF
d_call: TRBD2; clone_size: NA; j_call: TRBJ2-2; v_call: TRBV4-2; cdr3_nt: TGTGCCAGCAGCCTTTCCGGGACTAGCGGACTTCGGGACACCGGGGAGCTGTTTTTT; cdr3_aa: CASSLSGTSGLRDTGELFF
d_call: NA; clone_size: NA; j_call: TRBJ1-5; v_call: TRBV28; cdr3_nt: TGTGCCAGCAGTTTAGGAGGGGTGGGTCAGCCCCAGCATTTT; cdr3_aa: CASSLGGVGQPQHF
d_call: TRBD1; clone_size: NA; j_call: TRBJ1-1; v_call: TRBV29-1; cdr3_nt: TGCAGCGTAGAATACAGGGGGATAAACACTGAAGCTTTCTTT; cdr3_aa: CSVEYRGINTEAFF
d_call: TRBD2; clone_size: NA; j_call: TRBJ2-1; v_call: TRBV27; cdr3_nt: TGTGCCAGCAGTCGGGGGGTAGCGGGCTACAATGAGCAGTTCTTC; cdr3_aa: CASSRGVAGYNEQFF
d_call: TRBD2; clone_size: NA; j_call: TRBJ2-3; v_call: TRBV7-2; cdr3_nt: TGTGCCAGCAGCATACTAGCGGGAGGGCCCCCCACGCAGTATTTT; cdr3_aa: CASSILAGGPPTQYF
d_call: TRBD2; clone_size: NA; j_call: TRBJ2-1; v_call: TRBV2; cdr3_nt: TGTGCCCTAACCGGGACTAGTTACAATGAGCAGTTCTTC; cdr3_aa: CALTGTSYNEQFF
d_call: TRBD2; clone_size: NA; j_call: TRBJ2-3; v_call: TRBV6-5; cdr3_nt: TGTGCCAGCAGTGGACTAGCGGGAGGGACAGATACGCAGTATTTT; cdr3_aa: CASSGLAGGTDTQYF
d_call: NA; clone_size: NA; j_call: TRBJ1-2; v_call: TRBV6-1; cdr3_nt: TGTGCCAGCAGGGGCGGAGGGTCGGCGGGCTACACCTTC; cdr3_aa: CASRGGGSAGYTF
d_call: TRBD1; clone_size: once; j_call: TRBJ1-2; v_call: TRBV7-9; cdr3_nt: TGTTCCAGCAGCTTGGGGGGACAGGGCGTATTCTATGGCTACACCTTC; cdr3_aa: CSSSLGGQGVFYGYTF